The clone carrying this T cell receptor (beta chain) was seen a single time. This CDR3 is 15 amino acids long. Germline loops: CDR1 LNHDA, CDR2 SQIVND (reference sequence). Trimming took off 1 base at V and 4 bases at J, with 11 bases between the two ends. TCR beta chains were sequenced at survey level with immunoSEQ. Assay used: immunoSEQ multiplex PCR; TCRdb lists only in-frame clones, some missing. The sample shows 40,000 to 55,000 clones, 90% to 95% of them seen only once. Sequences were obtained from PBMCs. The chain joins TRBV19 to TRBJ2-1; weak D call: TRBD1 (5 bases). This sequence originates from a man aged 35-49 years with rheumatoid arthritis. CDR3 coding DNA: TGTGCCAGTAGTATAGGGACAACACGATACAATGAGCAGTTCTTC. Its protein is CASSIGTTRYNEQFF. Full variable domain (rest looked up from reference TRBV19 and TRBJ2-1): DGGITQSPKYLFRKEGQNVTLSCEQNLNHDAMYWYRQDPGQGLRLIYYSQIVNDFQKGDIAEGYSVSREKKESFPLTVTSAQKNPTAFYLCASSIGTTRYNEQFFGPGTRLTVL.